This TCR beta chain was observed in a study of long-term antiretroviral therapy in people with HIV. General observations from the study: The clones with expansion before ART were dominant in the repertoire at all time points. Collection of the blood took place between the mid-2000s and the late 2010s. The ART regimens in use then may have been less effective than current ones. HIV repertoires showed narrower CDR3 length ranges than controls.

Running of the v3.0 immunoSEQ assay took place at survey level. The assay was immunoSEQ multiplex PCR, and TCRdb's table has in-frame clones only and misses some. The profile shows some 29,000 clones, approximately 88% of them singletons. Worth noting for this clone: Antigen: not known.

The starting material was unsorted PBMCs, obtained 0.5 years after starting antiretroviral therapy. This receptor was obtained from a woman aged 18-29 years with HIV.

The CDR3 is CASSIGEGTEAFF. Here the CDR3 DNA reads TGTGCCAGTAGTATAGGGGAGGGCACTGAAGCTTTCTTT. The chain uses TRBV19 and TRBJ1-1; no clear D. V lost 1 base to trimming and J lost 4 bases, with 7 bases between them. Germline CDR1 reads LNHDA; CDR2 reads SQIVND (reference sequence). The CDR3 has 13 residues.